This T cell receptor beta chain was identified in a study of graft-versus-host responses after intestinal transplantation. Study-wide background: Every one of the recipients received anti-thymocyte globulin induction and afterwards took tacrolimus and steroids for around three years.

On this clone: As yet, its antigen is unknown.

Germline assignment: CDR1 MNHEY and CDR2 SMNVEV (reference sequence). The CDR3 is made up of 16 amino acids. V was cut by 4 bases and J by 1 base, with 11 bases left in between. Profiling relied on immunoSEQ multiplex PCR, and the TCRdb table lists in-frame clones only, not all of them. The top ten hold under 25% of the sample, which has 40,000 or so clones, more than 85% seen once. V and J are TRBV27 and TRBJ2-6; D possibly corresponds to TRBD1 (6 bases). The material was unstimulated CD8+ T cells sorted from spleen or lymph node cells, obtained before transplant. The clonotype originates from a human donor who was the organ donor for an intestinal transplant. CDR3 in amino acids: CASSSQGFSGANVLTF. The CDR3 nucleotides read TGTGCCAGCAGTTCTCAGGGGTTTTCTGGGGCCAACGTCCTGACTTTC.